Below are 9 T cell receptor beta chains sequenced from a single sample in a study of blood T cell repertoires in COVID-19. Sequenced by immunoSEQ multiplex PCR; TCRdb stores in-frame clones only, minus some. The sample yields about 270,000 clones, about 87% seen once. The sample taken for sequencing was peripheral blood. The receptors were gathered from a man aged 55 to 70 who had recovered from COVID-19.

The CDR3 coding sequence is TGTGCCAGCAGCTTAGACAGGGCCGTTGGCTACACCTTC. The encoded protein is CASSLDRAVGYTF. This chain joins TRBV7-2 and TRBJ1-2, with a weak D call TRBD1 (6 bases). The germline CDR1 and CDR2 sequences are SGHTA and FQGNSA. The germline V and J ends were trimmed by 1 base and 7 bases, with 10 bases remaining between them. The CDR3 loop spans 13 amino acids.

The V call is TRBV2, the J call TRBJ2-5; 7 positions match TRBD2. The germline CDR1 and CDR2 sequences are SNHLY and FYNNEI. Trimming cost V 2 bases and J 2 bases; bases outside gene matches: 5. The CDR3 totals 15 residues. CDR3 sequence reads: CASSEMRGIQETQYF. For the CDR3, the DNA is TGTGCCAGCAGTGAAATGCGGGGGATACAAGAGACCCAGTACTTC. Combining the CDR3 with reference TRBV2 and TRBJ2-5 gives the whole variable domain EPEVTQTPSHQVTQMGQEVILRCVPISNHLYFYWYRQILGQKVEFLVSFYNNEISEKSEIFDDQFSVERPDGSNFTLKIRSTKLEDSAMYFCASSEMRGIQETQYFGPGTRLLVL.

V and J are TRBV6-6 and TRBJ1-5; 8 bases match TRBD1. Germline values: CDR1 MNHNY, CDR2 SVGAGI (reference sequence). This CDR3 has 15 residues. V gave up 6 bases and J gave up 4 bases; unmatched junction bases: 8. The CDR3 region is CASRPQGAENQPQHF. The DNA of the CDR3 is TGTGCCAGCAGACCCCAGGGGGCAGAAAATCAGCCCCAGCATTTT.

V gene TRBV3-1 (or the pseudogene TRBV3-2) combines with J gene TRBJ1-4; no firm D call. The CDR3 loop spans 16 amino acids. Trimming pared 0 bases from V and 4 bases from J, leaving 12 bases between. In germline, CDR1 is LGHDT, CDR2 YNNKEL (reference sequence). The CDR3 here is CASSQDLYSLNEKLFF. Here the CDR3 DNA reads TGTGCCAGCAGCCAAGATCTTTACAGCCTTAATGAAAAACTGTTTTTT.

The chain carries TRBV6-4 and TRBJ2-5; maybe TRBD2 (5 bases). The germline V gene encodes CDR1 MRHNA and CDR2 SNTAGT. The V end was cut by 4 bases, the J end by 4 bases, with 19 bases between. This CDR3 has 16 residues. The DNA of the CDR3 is TGTGCCAGCAGTGCCGATGTTAGGAGGCTAATAGAGACCCAGTACTTC. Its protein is CASSADVRRLIETQYF.

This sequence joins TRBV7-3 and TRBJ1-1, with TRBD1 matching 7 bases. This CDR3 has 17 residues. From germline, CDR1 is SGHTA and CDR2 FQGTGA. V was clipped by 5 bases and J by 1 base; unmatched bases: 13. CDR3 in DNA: TGTGCCAGCAGCCTTCAAAAGGGACAGTTAGCGAACACTGAAGCTTTCTTT. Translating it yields CASSLQKGQLANTEAFF.

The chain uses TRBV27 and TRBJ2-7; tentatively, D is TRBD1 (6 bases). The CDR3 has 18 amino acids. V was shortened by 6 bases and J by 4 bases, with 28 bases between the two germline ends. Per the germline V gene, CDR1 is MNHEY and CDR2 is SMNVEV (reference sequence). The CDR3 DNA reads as TGTGCCAGCAGCCCTTATATGACAGGACAGAAGCCTTCGTACGAGCAGTACTTC. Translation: CASSPYMTGQKPSYEQYF.

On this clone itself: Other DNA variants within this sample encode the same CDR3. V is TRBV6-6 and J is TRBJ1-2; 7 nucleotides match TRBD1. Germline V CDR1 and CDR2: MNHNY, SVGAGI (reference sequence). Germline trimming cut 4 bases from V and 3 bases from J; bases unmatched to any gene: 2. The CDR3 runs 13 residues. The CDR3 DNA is TGTGCCAGCAGTTCCACAGGGGACTATGGCTACACCTTC. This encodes CASSSTGDYGYTF.

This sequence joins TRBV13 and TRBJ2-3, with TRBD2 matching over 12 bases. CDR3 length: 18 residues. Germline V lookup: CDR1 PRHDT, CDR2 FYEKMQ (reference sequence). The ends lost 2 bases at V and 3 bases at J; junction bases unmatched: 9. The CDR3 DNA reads TGTGCCAGCAGCTTATGGCTAGCGGGGGGGCCGGAAACAGATACGCAGTATTTT. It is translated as CASSLWLAGGPETDTQYF.